Each of the 29 T cell receptor beta chains below was sequenced from the same sample in a study of T cells in Graves' hyperthyroidism and ophthalmopathy. The source material, RNA transcripts, was used to amplify TCR beta CDR3 regions. The HTBI primer set was used in a first-round RT-PCR of the TCR CDR3. Using its own MiXCR run on the multiplex PCR reads, TCRdb lists one record per CDR3 protein. The table lists under 700,000 distinct CDR3 sequences, 35% to 55% of them singletons. Material for sequencing was peripheral blood or thyroid tissue (not recorded which). The receptors stem from a woman aged 18-29 years with Graves' hyperthyroidism.

The J gene is TRBJ1-1, the V gene TRBV29-1; 9 bases match TRBD1. V trimming: 7 bases; J trimming: 3 bases; junction bases outside the gene matches: 9. There are 14 residues in the CDR3. The germline CDR1 and CDR2 sequences are SQVTM and ANQGSEA. CDR3 sequence reads: CSARQGGRDTEAFF. CDR3 nucleotides: TGCAGCGCTAGACAGGGGGGGCGGGACACTGAAGCTTTCTTT.

The CDR3 DNA reads TGCAGCCTTACAGGTGCCACTAATGAAAAACTGTTTTTT. Its protein product is CSLTGATNEKLFF. The gene calls are TRBV29-1 and TRBJ1-4; D might be TRBD1 (5 bases). In germline, CDR1 is SQVTM, CDR2 ANQGSEA. CDR3 length: 13 residues. The V end lost 8 bases, the J end lost 2 bases, and 12 bases lay between the germline ends.

This clonotype was picked up one time. The rearrangement joins TRBV7-9 to TRBJ1-1; 7 positions match TRBD1. Germline trimming cut 3 bases from V and 11 bases from J; bases unmatched to any gene: 9. Germline V gene lookup returns CDR1 SEHNR and CDR2 FQNEAQ (reference sequence). This CDR3 is built from 13 residues. The DNA of the CDR3 is TGTGCCAGCAGCTTGGTAGGGACAGAAACTGCTTTCTTT. Protein: CASSLVGTETAFF.

This clonotype has a count of ten or more. The J gene is TRBJ1-5, the V gene TRBV29-1, with D possibly matching TRBD1 (5 bases). Trimming stripped 4 bases from V and 1 base from J, with 14 bases between. Germline assignment: CDR1 SQVTM and CDR2 ANQGSEA. This CDR3 spans 15 amino acids. CDR3 residues: CSVVWDGISNQPQHF. The DNA for the CDR3 is TGCAGCGTTGTGTGGGACGGAATAAGCAATCAGCCCCAGCATTTT. The full variable domain, in which reference TRBV29-1 and TRBJ1-5 provide the parts outside the CDR3, is SAVISQKPSRDICQRGTSLTIQCQVDSQVTMMFWYRQQPGQSLTLIATANQGSEATYESGFVIDKFPISRPNLTFSTLTVSNMSPEDSSIYLCSVVWDGISNQPQHFGDGTRLSIL.

This chain joins TRBV7-2 and TRBJ1-6; 9 nucleotides line up with TRBD1. The CDR3 runs to 13 residues. Germline values: CDR1 SGHTA, CDR2 FQGNSA. After removal of 6 bases from V and 15 bases from J, the junction contained 9 bases not matched to a gene. CDR3 residues: CASSPRQGEILHF. CDR3 nucleotide sequence: TGTGCCAGCAGTCCCCGACAGGGGGAAATCCTCCACTTT.

The chain joins TRBV29-1 to TRBJ1-5; D is possibly TRBD1 (5 bases). With 6 bases removed from V and 14 bases from J, the gap between germline ends came to 17 bases. Germline assignment: CDR1 SQVTM and CDR2 ANQGSEA. The CDR3 sequence is 11 residues long. The CDR3 sequence: CSVEGLEIKHF. CDR3 bases: TGCAGCGTGGAGGGGCTGGAAATAAAGCATTTT. Full variable domain (outside the CDR3, taken from reference TRBV29-1 and TRBJ1-5): SAVISQKPSRDICQRGTSLTIQCQVDSQVTMMFWYRQQPGQSLTLIATANQGSEATYESGFVIDKFPISRPNLTFSTLTVSNMSPEDSSIYLCSVEGLEIKHFGDGTRLSIL.

The rearrangement joins TRBV6-5 to TRBJ1-2, with no clear D. The ends were cut back, 2 bases at V and 5 bases at J, with 12 bases in the middle. The CDR3 loop spans 14 amino acids. Germline CDR1 reads MNHEY; CDR2 reads SVGAGI. The CDR3 spells CASSYLRLGYGYTF. In nucleotides, the CDR3 is TGTGCCAGCAGTTACCTGAGGCTTGGGTATGGCTACACCTTC.

This clonotype was detected many times. The chain couples TRBV10-1 to TRBJ2-5, with 7 bases that match TRBD2. V dropped 0 bases and J dropped 4; count of bases not matched to a gene: 5. Germline assignment: CDR1 WNHNN and CDR2 SYGVQD (reference sequence). The CDR3 spans 15 residues. The CDR3 bases are TGCGCCAGCAGTGAGTCCGGATGGGAGGGAGAGACCCAGTACTTC. This sequence encodes CASSESGWEGETQYF.

This clonotype was recorded only once. The genes are TRBV15 and TRBJ2-7; TRBD2 matches at 10 bases. The V segment lost 5 bases and the J segment 6 bases; nucleotides outside the gene matches: 7. CDR3 size: 14 residues. The germline V gene encodes CDR1 LNHNV and CDR2 YYDKDF (reference sequence). The CDR3 coding sequence is TGTGCCACCAGCGGAGGGACTAGCGTTACCGAGCAGTACTTC. As protein: CATSGGTSVTEQYF.

This clonotype has at least ten counts. The chain links TRBV6-5 to TRBJ1-1; no definite D call. The CDR3 spans 12 residues. In germline, CDR1 is MNHEY, CDR2 SVGAGI. The V and J ends lost 7 bases and 0 bases respectively, with 6 bases between them. CDR3 region: CASNTVNTEAFF. Written as DNA, the CDR3 is TGTGCCAGCAACACAGTGAACACTGAAGCTTTCTTT.

The rearrangement links TRBV5-6 to TRBJ2-6; D is ambiguous. Germline V lookup: CDR1 SGHDT, CDR2 YYEEEE. The ends were cut back, 0 bases at V and 12 bases at J, with 1 base in the middle. The CDR3 sequence is 10 residues long. The CDR3 nucleotides are TGTGCCAGCAGCTTGGTCGTCCTGACTTTC. Protein: CASSLVVLTF.

A remark on this clonotype: A read error may produce the germline difference seen at one junction end. The V call is TRBV7-2, the J call TRBJ1-1; no firm D call. The CDR3 is 13 residues long. Germline CDR1 SGHTA, CDR2 FQGNSA. The CDR3 loop is CASSLGLNPEAFF. In DNA, the CDR3 is TGTGCCAGCAGCCTCGGACTGAACCCTGAAGCTTTCTTT. The full variable domain, in which reference TRBV7-2 and TRBJ1-1 provide the parts outside the CDR3, is GAGVSQSPSNKVTEKGKDVELRCDPISGHTALYWYRQSLGQGLEFLIYFQGNSAPDKSGLPSDRFSAERTGGSVSTLTIQRTQQEDSAVYLCASSLGLNPEAFFGQGTRLTVV.

To note about this clonotype: This could be a read error, since a much larger clone is one nucleotide away. The V call is TRBV10-3, the J call TRBJ1-1; D uncertain. CDR1 ENHRY and CDR2 SYGVKD come from the germline V gene. V was pared by 1 base and J by 3 bases, with 12 bases between. This CDR3 contains 15 residues. CDR3 residues: CAISEFVGKDTEAFF. The CDR3 coding sequence is TGTGCCATCAGTGAGTTCGTGGGGAAGGACACTGAAGCTTTCTTT.

The gene calls are TRBV2 and TRBJ2-7; D is uncertain. The germline CDR1 and CDR2 sequences are SNHLY and FYNNEI. Trimming shortened V by 1 base and J by 4 bases, and 11 bases separated the two germline ends. The CDR3 sequence is 14 residues long. Here the CDR3 reads CASSEVGLGYEQYF. The CDR3 DNA follows: TGTGCCAGCAGTGAAGTCGGGCTAGGGTACGAGCAGTACTTC.

Only a few counts were recorded for this clonotype. The chain is built from TRBV29-1 and TRBJ2-7; D not resolved. Per germline, CDR1 SQVTM and CDR2 ANQGSEA. Trimming stripped 5 bases from V and 2 bases from J, with 13 bases between. This CDR3 is built from 13 residues. The CDR3: CSVLQGPAYEQYF. In DNA, the CDR3 is TGCAGCGTTCTTCAAGGACCGGCCTACGAGCAGTACTTC.

The sample holds many counts of this clonotype. V usage is TRBV6-6 and J usage is TRBJ1-6, with D perhaps TRBD1 (6 bases). The CDR3 sequence is 16 residues long. V was trimmed by 3 bases and J by 8 bases, leaving 17 bases between them. The germline gives CDR1 MNHNY, CDR2 SVGAGI (reference sequence). DNA for the CDR3: TGTGCCAGCAGTTATGGGCCCGGGGGGCTCTATTCACCCCTCCACTTT. This gives the protein CASSYGPGGLYSPLHF.

This clonotype was counted between two and nine times. This rearrangement joins TRBV25-1 to TRBJ1-2, with 7 bases that match TRBD1. This CDR3 is built from 15 residues. Germline assignment: CDR1 MGHDK and CDR2 SYGVNS. The J segment lost 2 bases and the V segment lost 6 bases, leaving 9 bases of the junction unmatched. The CDR3 loop is CASSPGTERNYGYTF. DNA for the CDR3: TGTGCCAGCAGCCCCGGGACAGAACGAAACTATGGCTACACCTTC.

About this clonotype: A much larger clone is a single base away; this may be a read error. V is TRBV15 and J is TRBJ1-1; 9 bases are a match to TRBD1. This CDR3 is 13 amino acids long. Germline V gene data show CDR1 as LNHNV and CDR2 as YYDKDF (reference sequence). V shed 4 bases and J 6 bases; nucleotides not matched to a gene: 3. Written as DNA, the CDR3 is TGTGCCACCAGCACGACAGGGGGGTCTGAAGCTTTCTTT. Amino acids: CATSTTGGSEAFF. The full variable domain, in which reference TRBV15 and TRBJ1-1 provide the parts outside the CDR3, is DAMVIQNPRYQVTQFGKPVTLSCSQTLNHNVMYWYQQKSSQAPKLLFHYYDKDFNNEADTPDNFQSRRPNTSFCFLDIRSPGLGDTAMYLCATSTTGGSEAFFGQGTRLTVV.

This clonotype was detected only a few times. The genes are TRBV6-6 and TRBJ1-1; tentatively, D is TRBD1 (5 bases). The V gene's germline CDR1 is MNHNY and CDR2 SVGAGI (reference sequence). The V gene lost 5 bases and the J gene lost 0 bases, with 7 bases spanning the gap. The CDR3 has 13 residues. The CDR3 sequence is CASSTQVNTEAFF. The DNA for the CDR3 is TGTGCCAGCAGTACACAGGTGAACACTGAAGCTTTCTTT.

Many counts were recorded for this clonotype. The chain recombines TRBV7-9 with TRBJ2-5, with 7 bases aligning to TRBD1. This CDR3 is built from 13 residues. The germline V gene has CDR1 SEHNR and CDR2 FQNEAQ (reference sequence). V was pared by 6 bases and J by 4 bases, with 5 bases of the junction left unmatched. CDR3 DNA: TGTGCCAGCAGAATACAGGGGTCAGAGACCCAGTACTTC. Translated, it gives CASRIQGSETQYF.

V and J are TRBV5-5 and TRBJ1-5; D gene ambiguous. The CDR3 contains 17 residues. The germline V gene encodes CDR1 SGHKS and CDR2 YYEKEE (reference sequence). V was shortened by 2 bases and J by 7 bases, with 22 bases between the two germline ends. CDR3 sequence: CASSLRETDGLLQPQHF. The CDR3 DNA reads TGTGCCAGCAGCTTACGCGAAACGGACGGCTTGCTACAGCCCCAGCATTTT.

This clonotype was detected only a few times. The V gene is TRBV24-1, the J gene TRBJ2-7; the D gene could be TRBD1 or TRBD2 (6 bases each). Per the germline V gene, CDR1 is KGHDR and CDR2 is SFDVKD. Between the trimmed V and J ends, which lost 2 bases and 4 bases, there was a span of 14 bases. This CDR3 is built from 15 residues. The CDR3 reads CATSDSGPGAYEQYF. The CDR3 region has the DNA TGTGCCACCAGTGATTCCGGACCGGGGGCGTACGAGCAGTACTTC.

The chain links TRBV20-1 to TRBJ1-2; 7 positions match TRBD1. Germline CDR1 is DFQATT and CDR2 is SNEGSKA (reference sequence). V dropped 1 base and J dropped 7; count of bases not matched to a gene: 12. The CDR3 has 15 amino acids. CDR3 residues: CSARVFGRGLSGYTF. The DNA of the CDR3 is TGCAGTGCTAGAGTCTTTGGGAGGGGGCTCAGTGGCTACACCTTC.

In this sample, this clonotype turned up once. The CDR3 here is CASSLGPRSTF. CDR3 DNA sequence: TGTGCCAGCAGTTTAGGCCCGCGGAGCACCTTC. This chain joins TRBV2 and TRBJ1-2; the D is unclear. Deletions cut 5 bases from V and 13 bases from J, with 14 bases between. Germline V gene data show CDR1 as SNHLY and CDR2 as FYNNEI. CDR3 length: 11 amino acids.

The chain joins TRBV12-3 or TRBV12-4 to TRBJ2-2; D may correspond to TRBD1 or TRBD2 (5 bases each). The CDR3 is made up of 14 amino acids. The germline V and J ends were trimmed by 8 bases and 0 bases, with 10 bases remaining between them. DNA of the CDR3: TGTGCCAGCCAGCGGACAACGAACACCGGGGAGCTGTTTTTT. Protein product: CASQRTTNTGELFF.

Notes on this clonotype: A much larger clone sits a single nucleotide away, making a read error possible. The rearrangement uses TRBV25-1 and TRBJ1-2; D might be TRBD1 (6 bases). CDR1 is MGHDK, CDR2 SYGVNS, per germline. The CDR3 length is 12 residues. Trimming removed 11 bases at V and 7 bases at J, with 17 bases between. The CDR3 reads CAVSAGAIGYTF. DNA of the CDR3: TGTGCCGTATCGGCAGGGGCGATTGGCTACACCTTC.

CDR3 sequence: CAISESWTGQDSPLHF. The CDR3 DNA is TGTGCCATCAGTGAGTCGTGGACAGGGCAGGATTCACCCCTCCACTTT. The chain carries TRBV10-3 and TRBJ1-6; TRBD1 matches 8 bases. The CDR3 has 16 amino acids. V lost 0 bases to trimming and J lost 8 bases; unmatched junction nucleotides: 6. Germline loops: CDR1 ENHRY, CDR2 SYGVKD.

The rearrangement links TRBV25-1 to TRBJ1-4; D might be TRBD1 (6 bases). The CDR3 is 15 amino acids. The ends were cut back, 5 bases at V and 0 bases at J, with 10 bases in the middle. In germline, CDR1 is MGHDK, CDR2 SYGVNS. CDR3 in amino acids: CASSYHRATNEKLFF. CDR3 sequence (DNA): TGTGCCAGCAGTTACCACAGGGCAACTAATGAAAAACTGTTTTTT.

The sample holds a few counts of this clonotype. The rearrangement uses TRBV7-9 and TRBJ1-1; D not resolved. This CDR3 has 14 amino acids. The V end lost 6 bases, the J end lost 3 bases, and 14 bases lay between the germline ends. Germline loops: CDR1 SEHNR, CDR2 FQNEAQ (reference sequence). CDR3 coding DNA: TGTGCCAGCAGTTTATCGGCACTGGACACTGAAGCTTTCTTT. Encoded protein: CASSLSALDTEAFF. The full variable domain, in which reference TRBV7-9 and TRBJ1-1 provide the parts outside the CDR3, is DTGVSQNPRHKITKRGQNVTFRCDPISEHNRLYWYRQTLGQGPEFLTYFQNEAQLEKSRLLSDRFSAERPKGSFSTLEIQRTEQGDSAMYLCASSLSALDTEAFFGQGTRLTVV.